Listed below are T cell receptor beta chains from one sample, sequenced in a study of blood T cell repertoires in COVID-19. Clones were sequenced by immunoSEQ multiplex PCR, and TCRdb holds only the in-frame ones, with some missing. The sample has tens of thousands of clones; 80% to 85% are singletons. The sample taken for sequencing was peripheral blood. The source is a man aged 80 or over with COVID-19, enrolled during active disease. Both conserved end residues are part of each CDR3. Not every row has a clone size; where given, it reads once, few, many or a size class.

V: TRBV7-3; J: TRBJ1-1; size: NA; CDR3: CASSLEETGKAFF
V: TRBV13; J: TRBJ1-1; size: NA; CDR3: CASSSRGPGTEAFF
V: TRBV2; J: TRBJ1-6; size: once; CDR3: CASSKQGDNSPLHF
V: TRBV2; J: TRBJ1-1; size: NA; CDR3: CASIRDRDEGTEAFF
V: TRBV6-6; J: TRBJ2-1; size: NA; CDR3: CASSYRVPYNEQFF
V: TRBV5-1; J: TRBJ2-5; size: NA; CDR3: CASSPGLAGHQETQYF
V: TRBV6-5; J: TRBJ1-1; size: NA; CDR3: CASRWHETENTEAFF
V: TRBV27; J: TRBJ1-4; size: NA; CDR3: CASSLSPSGGKLFF
V: TRBV4-1; J: TRBJ1-1; size: NA; CDR3: CASSQGLQGNTEAFF
V: TRBV9; J: TRBJ1-1; size: NA; CDR3: CASSAGGVTEAFF
V: TRBV29-1; J: TRBJ1-1; size: few; CDR3: CSARTVEAFF
V: TRBV3-1/TRBV3-2; J: TRBJ2-1; size: NA; CDR3: CASSQEGQAEQFF
V: TRBV7-9; J: TRBJ1-4; size: NA; CDR3: CASSLIEYGQEKLFF
V: TRBV14; J: TRBJ2-3; size: NA; CDR3: CASSQTSGSRGADTQYF
V: TRBV7-9; J: TRBJ1-3; size: NA; CDR3: CASSSHSSGNTIYF
V: TRBV19; J: TRBJ1-2; size: NA; CDR3: CASNPKAGGQANYGYTF
V: TRBV5-1; J: TRBJ1-5; size: NA; CDR3: CASSLDRDQPQHF
V: TRBV5-1; J: TRBJ1-2; size: NA; CDR3: CASSLNGQRDNYGYTF
V: TRBV6-4; J: TRBJ1-4; size: NA; CDR3: CASSRRHGTGDEKLFF
V: TRBV29-1; J: TRBJ2-1; size: NA; CDR3: CSGERGGNEQFF
V: TRBV7-9; J: TRBJ1-3; size: NA; CDR3: CASNAGGRGNTIYF
V: TRBV7-9; J: TRBJ1-1; size: NA; CDR3: CASSLGGAGTEAFF
V: TRBV5-5; J: TRBJ2-1; size: NA; CDR3: CASTTTPVAGYNEQFF
V: TRBV5-6; J: TRBJ2-7; size: medium-sized; CDR3: CASSDSYEQYF
V: TRBV7-6; J: TRBJ2-2; size: NA; CDR3: CASRTQRQSRGELFF
V: TRBV5-6; J: TRBJ1-1; size: NA; CDR3: CASSLLDRDTEAFF
V: TRBV9; J: TRBJ2-1; size: few; CDR3: CASSPTGVGYNEQFF
V: TRBV27; J: TRBJ1-5; size: NA; CDR3: CASSSDRGTDNQPQHF
V: TRBV27; J: TRBJ1-5; size: once; CDR3: CASSWDRGKPQHF
V: TRBV7-6; J: TRBJ2-7; size: NA; CDR3: CASSLVGTETYEQYF
V: TRBV5-1; J: TRBJ2-2; size: NA; CDR3: CASSLDGVNTGELFF
V: TRBV19; J: TRBJ2-2; size: once; CDR3: CASSTRQNTGELFF
V: TRBV6-2/TRBV6-3; J: TRBJ1-2; size: NA; CDR3: CASSYGVRTDYGYTF
V: TRBV30; J: TRBJ1-2; size: NA; CDR3: CAWSPGFNYGYTF
V: TRBV29-1; J: TRBJ2-1; size: NA; CDR3: CSATRTASGTEQFF
V: TRBV15; J: TRBJ1-4; size: NA; CDR3: CATRSERQKLFF
V: TRBV3-1/TRBV3-2; J: TRBJ1-1; size: NA; CDR3: CASSHYGGEVTEAFF
V: TRBV5-1; J: TRBJ2-5; size: few; CDR3: CASSLTGTSGSWETQYF
V: TRBV7-2; J: TRBJ1-3; size: NA; CDR3: CASSLVGGSGNTIYF
V: TRBV27; J: TRBJ1-1; size: NA; CDR3: CASSLSSGVTEAFF
V: TRBV10-2; J: TRBJ1-2; size: NA; CDR3: CASSEGVQGLPLGYGYTF
V: TRBV6-2/TRBV6-3; J: TRBJ2-7; size: once; CDR3: CASSHRYEQYF
V: TRBV5-1; J: TRBJ1-1; size: NA; CDR3: CASSLDRANTEAFF